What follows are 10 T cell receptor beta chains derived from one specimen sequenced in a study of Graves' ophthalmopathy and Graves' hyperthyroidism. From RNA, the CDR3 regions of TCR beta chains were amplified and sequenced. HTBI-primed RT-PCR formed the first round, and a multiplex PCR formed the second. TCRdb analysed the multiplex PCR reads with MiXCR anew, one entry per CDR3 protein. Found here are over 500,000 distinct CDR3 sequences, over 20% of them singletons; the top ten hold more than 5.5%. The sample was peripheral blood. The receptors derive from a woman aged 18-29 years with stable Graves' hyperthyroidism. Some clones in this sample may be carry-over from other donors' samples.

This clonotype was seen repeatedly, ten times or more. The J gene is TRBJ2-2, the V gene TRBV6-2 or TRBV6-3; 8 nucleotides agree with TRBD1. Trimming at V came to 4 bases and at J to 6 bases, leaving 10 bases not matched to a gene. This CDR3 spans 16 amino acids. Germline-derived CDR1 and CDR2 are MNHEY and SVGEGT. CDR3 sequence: CASSSDRAQIPGELFF. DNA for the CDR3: TGTGCCAGCAGTTCGGACAGGGCCCAAATACCCGGGGAGCTGTTTTTT.

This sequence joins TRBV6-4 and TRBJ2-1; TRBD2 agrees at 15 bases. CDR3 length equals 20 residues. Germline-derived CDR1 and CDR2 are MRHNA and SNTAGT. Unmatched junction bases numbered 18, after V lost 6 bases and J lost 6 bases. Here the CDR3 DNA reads TGTGCCAGCAGGCGGGACAAGGGACTAGCGGGGGGCCTGTGGTTCAATGAGCAGTTCTTC. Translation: CASRRDKGLAGGLWFNEQFF.

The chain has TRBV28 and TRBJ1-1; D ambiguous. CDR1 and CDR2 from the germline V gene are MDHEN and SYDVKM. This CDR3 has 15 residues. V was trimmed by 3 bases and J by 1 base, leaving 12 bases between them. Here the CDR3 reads CASSFIGRGNTEAFF. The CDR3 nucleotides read TGTGCCAGCAGTTTTATCGGACGGGGGAACACTGAAGCTTTCTTT.

The CDR3 sequence: CASSFGSITQYF. DNA for the CDR3: TGTGCCAGCAGTTTCGGCAGCATCACGCAGTATTTT. The chain couples TRBV28 to TRBJ2-3; D is uncertain. Trimming removed 3 bases at V and 9 bases at J, with 10 bases between. Germline V lookup: CDR1 MDHEN, CDR2 SYDVKM. This CDR3 has 12 amino acids.

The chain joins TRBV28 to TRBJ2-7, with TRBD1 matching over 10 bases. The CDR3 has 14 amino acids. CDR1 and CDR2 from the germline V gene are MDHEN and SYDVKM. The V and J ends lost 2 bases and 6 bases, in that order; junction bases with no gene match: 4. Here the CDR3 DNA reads TGTGCCAGCAGTTTAAGGGACAGGGGCGTCGAGCAGTACTTC. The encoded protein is CASSLRDRGVEQYF. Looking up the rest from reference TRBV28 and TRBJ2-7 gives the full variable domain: DVKVTQSSRYLVKRTGEKVFLECVQDMDHENMFWYRQDPGLGLRLIYFSYDVKMKEKGDIPEGYSVSREKKERFSLILESASTNQTSMYLCASSLRDRGVEQYFGPGTRLTVT.

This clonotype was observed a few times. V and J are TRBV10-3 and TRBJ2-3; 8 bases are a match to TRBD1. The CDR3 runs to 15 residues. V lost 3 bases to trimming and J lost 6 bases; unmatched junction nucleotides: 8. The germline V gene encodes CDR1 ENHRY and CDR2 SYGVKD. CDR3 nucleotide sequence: TGTGCCATCAGTGATTCCAGGGGGCTAGGGGATACGCAGTATTTT. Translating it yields CAISDSRGLGDTQYF.

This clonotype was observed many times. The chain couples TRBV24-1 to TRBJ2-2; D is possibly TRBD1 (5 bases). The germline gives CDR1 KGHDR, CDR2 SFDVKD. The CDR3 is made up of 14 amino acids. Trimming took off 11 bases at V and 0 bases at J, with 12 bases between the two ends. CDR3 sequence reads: CAIRQGSNTGELFF. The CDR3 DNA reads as TGTGCCATCAGGCAGGGTTCGAACACCGGGGAGCTGTTTTTT.

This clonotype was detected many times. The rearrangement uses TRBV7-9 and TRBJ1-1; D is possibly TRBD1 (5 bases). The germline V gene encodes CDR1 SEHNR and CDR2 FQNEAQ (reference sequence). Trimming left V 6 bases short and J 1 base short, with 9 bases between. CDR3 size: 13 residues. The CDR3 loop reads CASRRGSNTEAFF. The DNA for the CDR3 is TGTGCCAGCAGACGGGGGTCGAACACTGAAGCTTTCTTT.

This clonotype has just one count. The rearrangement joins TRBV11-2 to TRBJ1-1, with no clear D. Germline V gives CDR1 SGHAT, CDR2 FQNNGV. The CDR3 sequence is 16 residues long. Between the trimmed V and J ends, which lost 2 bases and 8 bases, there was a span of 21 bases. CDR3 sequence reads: CASSLPPRIPYMEAFF. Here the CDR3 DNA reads TGTGCCAGCAGCTTACCTCCTCGAATCCCCTACATGGAAGCTTTCTTT.

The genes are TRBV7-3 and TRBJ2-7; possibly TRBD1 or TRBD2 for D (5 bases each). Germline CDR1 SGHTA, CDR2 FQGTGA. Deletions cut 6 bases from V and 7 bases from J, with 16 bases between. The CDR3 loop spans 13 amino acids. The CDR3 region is CASRPLSRGEQYF. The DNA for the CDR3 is TGTGCCAGCAGACCACTCTCGAGGGGTGAGCAGTACTTC.